There are a few counts of the clone carrying this T cell receptor (beta chain). The sample is drawn from a study of T cells after yellow fever vaccination. In TCRdb, the 5' RACE reads were re-called with MiXCR into one record per CDR3 protein. The sample lists roughly 250,000 distinct CDR3 sequences; 10% to 15% were seen once. This clonotype was sampled from a man younger than 45 who received the YFV17D yellow fever vaccine. The input for sequencing was CD4+ T cells sorted from PBMCs, taken 45 days after the yellow fever booster vaccination.

The CDR3: CASSYGKSNNEQFF. CDR3 DNA: TGTGCCAGCAGTTACGGGAAGTCAAACAATGAGCAGTTCTTC. The chain is built from TRBV6-5 and TRBJ2-1; D call uncertain. CDR1 and CDR2 (germline): MNHEY, SVGAGI. The CDR3 spans 14 residues. V lost 2 bases, J lost 5 bases, and 10 bases lay in between.